This TCR beta chain originates from a study of CD8 T cells in cerebrospinal fluid in Alzheimer's disease. Findings and caveats of the study: Finding EBV-specific TCRs in cerebrospinal fluid does not show EBV causes Alzheimer's disease. Compared with controls, mild cognitive impairment or Alzheimer's disease patients showed higher maximum CSF clone percentages. Healthy subjects less often had a clone of at least 3% than Alzheimer's patients.

With the 10x single-cell sequencing reads reprocessed, TCRdb shows one record per CDR3 protein and no DNA. The sample includes 900 to 1,500 distinct CDR3 sequences. By frequency, this clonotype is medium-sized. Its matching antigen is unknown. Germline-derived CDR1 and CDR2 are SNHLY and FYNNEI. The CDR3 sequence is 15 residues long. The sequence derives from a human donor in good health. The J gene is TRBJ2-3, the V gene TRBV2; TCRdb designates TRBD1, a call that cannot be tested without DNA. Input material: cerebrospinal fluid. This CDR3 reads CASSGSWDRGDTQYF.